The text below deals with one TCR beta chain. Its target is not known. With 6 bases clipped from V and 4 bases from J, the junction kept 7 bases outside the gene matches. This CDR3 region has 14 residues. In germline, CDR1 is SEHNR, CDR2 FQNEAQ (reference sequence). TCRdb processed the 5' RACE reads anew with MiXCR; each CDR3 protein has one entry. The table includes fewer than 700,000 distinct CDR3 sequences, about a fifth detected once. This record belongs to a study of T-cell memory formation after mild COVID-19. Overall study findings and caveats: The study found contracting CD4+ clones mainly in CM and EM and contracting CD8+ clones in EMRA.

The chain is built from TRBV7-9 and TRBJ1-1; 8 bases map to TRBD1. The sequence came from an adult woman who had mild COVID-19 (a few samples of this study predate the infection). Cell type and time point are not known. Sequenced input: PBMCs or a T cell subset sorted from them (not recorded which). The CDR3 region is CASRSTGAATEAFF. Here the CDR3 DNA reads TGTGCCAGCAGATCGACAGGGGCCGCCACTGAAGCTTTCTTT.